This T cell receptor beta chain was obtained from a study of identical twins (dated by TCRdb to the mid-2010s). Looking at the study overall: To test whether fetal clonotypes persist, this study deep-sequenced TCR alpha and beta repertoires from monozygotic twins, from unrelated adults of various ages, and from cord blood. Replicate twin experiments were performed at different times using different library preparation protocols to rule out contamination.

Libraries were constructed by 5' RACE. The sequencing machine was an Illumina HiSeq 2000. A universal primer binding site was added through template switching, and the final cDNA carried a unique molecular identifier so that TCR cDNA molecules could be counted accurately. Specific primers in the conserved constant-segment region were used to synthesize first-strand cDNA for TCR alpha and beta chains. To control for contamination, every cDNA library carried two barcodes: a SMART-Mk sample barcode plus Illumina barcodes. TruSeq adapter sequences along with Illumina sample barcodes were introduced in two successive PCR steps. TCR alpha and beta cDNA libraries were sequenced on the Illumina HiSeq platform with custom primers. The study's processing was this. MiGEC processed the raw reads to extract unique molecular identifiers, while MiXCR was used to determine the CDR3 positions. Recombination models were inferred per individual with the repgenHMM and IGoR tools using an EM algorithm. Shared clonotypes were analyzed with the tcR package in R, and sharing was normalized by the product of cloneset sizes. Out-of-frame nonproductive sequences were analyzed to study raw recombination free of thymic and clonal selection effects. The public reads were reanalyzed by TCRdb: fastp trimming at Q25, MiXCR alignment, in-frame beta chains only. One record per CDR3 amino acid sequence lists the most common genes and DNA. For this entry, the V and J calls and clone size follow TCRdb and not the study's own pipeline. The sample table records over 600,000 distinct CDR3 sequences; 21% of these occur just once. The ten largest clones capture roughly 4% of the sample.

Remarks on this clonotype: Its antigen is still unknown. No base qualities exist here, and no much larger clone lies one base off it.

Overall study outcomes, separate from this receptor: In monozygotic twins, recombination models systematically underestimated out-of-frame TCR alpha sharing, but the models matched the sharing seen between unrelated individuals. Out-of-frame TCR alpha sequences shared between twins showed an excess of low generation-probability sequences compared with coincidental sharing between unrelated individuals. The excess sharing between twins in beta out-of-frame sequences was weaker because fewer shared sequences reduced the signal-to-noise ratio. Abundant cord blood beta clonotypes carried fewer insertions; young adult naive repertoires showed a weaker similar trend, while memory repertoires showed none. Conclusions relied on cross-sectional statistical analysis, since the same donors could not be followed over many years. Invariant T cells such as MAIT and iNKT could partly confound zero-insertion analyses, although diverse VJ usage argued against such confounding for most clonotypes.

CDR1 and CDR2 (SEHNR, FQNEAQ) derive from the germline V gene (reference sequence). Counted from cysteine to phenylalanine, this CDR3 has 15 amino acids. The DNA shown is the 45-base CDR3, in frame from base 1. Trimmed from V: 4 bases; trimmed from J: 5 bases; junction bases lacking a gene match: 6. Only healthy Caucasian donors were included. Three pairs of female monozygotic twins, all aged roughly 18 to 29 years, were included in the twin cohort. Peripheral blood mononuclear cells were used as the source from which RNA for TCR libraries was isolated. These data were likewise used in another study, on T cells expressing NK-cell markers. According to the second study: In sorted CD3+CD56+NKG2C+, CD3+CD56+NKG2C- and CD3+CD56-NKG2C+ T-cell subsets from 7 or 8 donors, TCR beta-chain repertoires were profiled. Among the eight sequenced donors, seven were HCMV-seropositive and one was HCMV-seronegative. To restrict sorting to alphabetaTCR-expressing T cells, an anti-gammadeltaTCR antibody was added in several experiments. In several donors, the dominant CD3+CD56+NKG2C+ clonotypes were among the top 10 CD8+ clonotypes and accounted for 1.0-7.0% of CD8+ T cells. Those dominant clonotypes were again the most abundant among CD3+CD56-NKG2C+ cells in several donors, at roughly 25-60.1%. Whether the expanded NKG2C-expressing T cell clones were specific for HCMV antigens was left unclear. Randomly selected healthy volunteers, three men and five women, were used as the eight sequenced donors. To determine HCMV serostatus, a commercial ELISA kit was used to detect HCMV-specific IgG in serum. For a handful of donors, unsorted PBMC were also used to sequence bulk peripheral blood T-cell repertoires. Reads were demultiplexed and grouped by UMI with MIGEC, and clonotypes were assembled and quantified with MiTCR. To remove erroneous sequences, TCR cDNA sequences were retained only when supported by two or more reads. The tcR package was used for downstream repertoire analysis, and clonotypes were matched between fractions using CDR3 nucleotide sequence together with V segment. VDJmatch was used to annotate antigen specificity against VDJdb, with one amino acid substitution in CDR3 permitted.

The chain employs TRBV7-9 and TRBJ2-2, with 8 bases in between that match TRBD2. This sequence originates from a woman in her late teens or twenties in good health. Sequencing was carried out using PBMCs. The CDR3 corresponds to CASSSRAGGTGELFF. The sequenced DNA is TGTGCCAGCAGCTCCCGGGCGGGGGGAACCGGGGAGCTGTTTTTT.